Following are 9 T cell receptor beta chains from one sample sequenced in a study of blood T cell repertoires in COVID-19. This table comes from immunoSEQ multiplex PCR, and its TCRdb copy is limited to in-frame clones, with some not included. The sample contains 150,000 to 200,000 clones, around 88% of which appear only once. Material for sequencing was peripheral blood. All receptors derive from a human donor in a cohort sampled during active COVID-19.

The genes are TRBV29-1 and TRBJ2-2; 7 bases match TRBD1. The V gene end was trimmed by 2 bases and the J gene end by 4 bases; junction bases not matched to a gene: 4. There are 14 residues in the CDR3. The germline V gene has CDR1 SQVTM and CDR2 ANQGSEA. The chain's CDR3 is CSVERGPGTGELFF. The CDR3 DNA follows: TGCAGCGTTGAAAGGGGGCCCGGCACCGGGGAGCTGTTTTTT.

The chain combines TRBV28 with TRBJ1-5; TRBD1 aligns across 9 bases. V lost 7 bases and J lost 6; bases outside the gene matches: 13. Germline V gene lookup returns CDR1 MDHEN and CDR2 SYDVKM. This CDR3 has 16 residues. The CDR3 DNA reads TGTGCCAGCAAGGAGACGGACAGGGGTAAGGGTCAGCCCCAGCATTTT. This codes for CASKETDRGKGQPQHF.

The V call is TRBV6-2 or TRBV6-3, the J call TRBJ2-7, with D maybe TRBD1 (6 bases). The germline V gene has CDR1 MNHEY and CDR2 SVGEGT. V lost 4 bases, J lost 2 bases, and 18 bases lay in between. The CDR3 runs to 16 residues. The DNA for the CDR3 is TGTGCCAGCAGTTCTCGGGACACATCACGACCCTACGAGCAGTACTTC. It is translated as CASSSRDTSRPYEQYF.

This chain connects TRBV15 to TRBJ2-5; possible D gene TRBD2, 6 bases. Per the germline V gene, CDR1 is LNHNV and CDR2 is YYDKDF (reference sequence). The CDR3 totals 13 residues. Trimming removed 7 bases from V and 5 bases from J, with 14 bases in between. This CDR3 is CATTTGVGETQYF. The CDR3 DNA sequence: TGTGCCACCACAACGGGAGTTGGGGAGACCCAGTACTTC. Variable domain in full (rest from reference TRBV15 and TRBJ2-5): DAMVIQNPRYQVTQFGKPVTLSCSQTLNHNVMYWYQQKSSQAPKLLFHYYDKDFNNEADTPDNFQSRRPNTSFCFLDIRSPGLGDTAMYLCATTTGVGETQYFGPGTRLLVL.

The J gene is TRBJ2-7, the V gene TRBV6-2 or TRBV6-3; 7 positions agree with TRBD2. With 2 bases clipped from V and 3 bases from J, the junction kept 13 bases outside the gene matches. Germline loops: CDR1 MNHEY, CDR2 SVGEGT. The CDR3 consists of 17 residues. Here the CDR3 DNA reads TGTGCCAGCAGTTACCTAAGCACTAGCGTGTGGTACTACGAGCAGTACTTC. The encoded protein is CASSYLSTSVWYYEQYF.

The chain uses TRBV13 and TRBJ1-2, with D possibly being TRBD1 (6 bases). Trimming left V 2 bases short and J 6 bases short, with 13 bases between. The germline gives CDR1 PRHDT, CDR2 FYEKMQ (reference sequence). The CDR3 has 14 amino acids. CDR3 nucleotide sequence: TGTGCCAGCAGCTTATTCAGGGGAAAGGATGGCTACACCTTC. It is translated as CASSLFRGKDGYTF.

This chain links TRBV27 with TRBJ2-3; TRBD2 matches at 9 bases. Germline V gives CDR1 MNHEY, CDR2 SMNVEV (reference sequence). This CDR3 is built from 18 residues. Trimming cost V 3 bases and J 3 bases; bases outside gene matches: 13. In DNA form, the CDR3 reads TGTGCCAGCAGTTTTCGCCCCTCGGGAGCGGGGGGTACAGATACGCAGTATTTT. Its protein is CASSFRPSGAGGTDTQYF.

The chain carries TRBV5-1 and TRBJ1-3; 7 positions agree with TRBD1. The CDR3 is made up of 16 amino acids. Germline CDR1 and CDR2: SGHRS and YFSETQ. With 4 bases clipped from V and 0 bases from J, the junction kept 7 bases outside the gene matches. In nucleotides, the CDR3 is TGCGCCAGCAGCCACGGGGACAGCCTCTCTGGAAACACCATATATTTT. Translation: CASSHGDSLSGNTIYF. The full variable domain, its missing parts supplied by reference TRBV5-1 and TRBJ1-3, is KAGVTQTPRYLIKTRGQQVTLSCSPISGHRSVSWYQQTPGQGLQFLFEYFSETQRNKGNFPGRFSGRQFSNSRSEMNVSTLELGDSALYLCASSHGDSLSGNTIYFGEGSWLTVV.

The rearrangement links TRBV27 to TRBJ1-5; 11 positions match TRBD1. The V gene end was trimmed by 5 bases and the J gene end by 15 bases; junction bases not matched to a gene: 6. The length of the CDR3 is 12 residues. The germline V gene has CDR1 MNHEY and CDR2 SMNVEV (reference sequence). CDR3 in DNA: TGTGCCAGCAGTCCGGACAGGGGGCGCCTGCATTTT. Translated: CASSPDRGRLHF.